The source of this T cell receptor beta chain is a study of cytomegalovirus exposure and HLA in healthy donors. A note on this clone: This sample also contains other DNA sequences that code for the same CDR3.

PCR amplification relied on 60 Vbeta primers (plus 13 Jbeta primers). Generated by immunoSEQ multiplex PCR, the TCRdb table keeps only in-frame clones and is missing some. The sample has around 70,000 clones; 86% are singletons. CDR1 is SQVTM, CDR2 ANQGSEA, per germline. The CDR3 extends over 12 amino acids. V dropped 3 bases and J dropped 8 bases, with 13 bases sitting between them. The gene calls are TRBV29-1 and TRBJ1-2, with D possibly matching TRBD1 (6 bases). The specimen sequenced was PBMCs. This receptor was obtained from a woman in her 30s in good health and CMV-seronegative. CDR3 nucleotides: TGCAGCGTTGACTTAAACAGGGCAGGCTACACCTTC. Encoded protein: CSVDLNRAGYTF.